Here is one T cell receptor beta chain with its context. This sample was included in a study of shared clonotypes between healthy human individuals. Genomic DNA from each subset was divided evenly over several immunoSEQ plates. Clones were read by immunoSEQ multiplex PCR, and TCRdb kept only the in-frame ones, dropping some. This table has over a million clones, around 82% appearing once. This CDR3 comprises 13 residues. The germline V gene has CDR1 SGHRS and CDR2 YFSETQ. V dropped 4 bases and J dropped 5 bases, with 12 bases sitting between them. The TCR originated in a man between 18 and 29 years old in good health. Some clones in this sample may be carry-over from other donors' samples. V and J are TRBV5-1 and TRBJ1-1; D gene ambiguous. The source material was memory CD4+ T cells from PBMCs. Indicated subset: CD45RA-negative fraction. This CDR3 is CASSPGRKTEAFF. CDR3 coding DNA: TGCGCCAGCAGCCCGGGTCGGAAAACTGAAGCTTTCTTT.